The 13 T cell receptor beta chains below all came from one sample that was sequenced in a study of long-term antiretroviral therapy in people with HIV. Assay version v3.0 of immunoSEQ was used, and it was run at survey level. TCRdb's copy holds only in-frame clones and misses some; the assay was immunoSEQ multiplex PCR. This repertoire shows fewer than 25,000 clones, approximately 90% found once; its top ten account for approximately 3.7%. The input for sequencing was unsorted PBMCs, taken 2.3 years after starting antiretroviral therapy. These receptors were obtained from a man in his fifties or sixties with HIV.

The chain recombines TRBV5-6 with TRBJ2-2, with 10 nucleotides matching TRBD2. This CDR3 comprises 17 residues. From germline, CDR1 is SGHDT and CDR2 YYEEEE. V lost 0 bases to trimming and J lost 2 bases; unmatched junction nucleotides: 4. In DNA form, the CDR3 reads TGTGCCAGCAGCTTGGTGGCTAGCGGGGGTAACACCGGGGAGCTGTTTTTT. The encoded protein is CASSLVASGGNTGELFF.

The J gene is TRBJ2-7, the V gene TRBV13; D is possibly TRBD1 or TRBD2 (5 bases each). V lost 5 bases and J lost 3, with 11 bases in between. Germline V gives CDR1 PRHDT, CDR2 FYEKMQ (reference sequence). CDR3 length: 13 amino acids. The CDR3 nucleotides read TGTGCCAGCAGCCCTCCGGGGCGCTACGAGCAGTACTTC. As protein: CASSPPGRYEQYF. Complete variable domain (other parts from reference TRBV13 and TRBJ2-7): AAGVIQSPRHLIKEKRETATLKCYPIPRHDTVYWYQQGPGQDPQFLISFYEKMQSDKGSIPDRFSAQQFSDYHSELNMSSLELGDSALYFCASSPPGRYEQYFGPGTRLTVT.

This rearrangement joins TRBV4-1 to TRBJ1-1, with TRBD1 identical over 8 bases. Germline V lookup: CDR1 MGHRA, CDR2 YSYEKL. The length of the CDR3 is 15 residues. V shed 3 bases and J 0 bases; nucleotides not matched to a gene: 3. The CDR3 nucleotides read TGCGCCAGCAGCCAGCGCAGGGGGCTGAACACTGAAGCTTTCTTT. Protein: CASSQRRGLNTEAFF.

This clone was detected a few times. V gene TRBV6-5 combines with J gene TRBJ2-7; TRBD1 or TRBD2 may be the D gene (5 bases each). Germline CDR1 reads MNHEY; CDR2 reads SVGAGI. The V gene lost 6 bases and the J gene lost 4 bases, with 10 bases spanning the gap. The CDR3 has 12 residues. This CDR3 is CASSSGPYEQYF. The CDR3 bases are TGTGCCAGCAGCTCGGGACCATACGAGCAGTACTTC.

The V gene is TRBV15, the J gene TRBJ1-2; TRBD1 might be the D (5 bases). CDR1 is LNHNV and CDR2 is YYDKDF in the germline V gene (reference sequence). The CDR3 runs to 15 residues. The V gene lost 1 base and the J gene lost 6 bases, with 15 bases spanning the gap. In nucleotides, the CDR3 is TGTGCCACCAGCAGAGTCCTGGGGGTGAGGGATGGCTACACCTTC. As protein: CATSRVLGVRDGYTF.

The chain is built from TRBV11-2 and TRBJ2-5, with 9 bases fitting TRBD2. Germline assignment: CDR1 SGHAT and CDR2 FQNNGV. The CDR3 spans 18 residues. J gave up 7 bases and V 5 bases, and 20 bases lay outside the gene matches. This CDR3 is CASSPPQRGATSRVTQYF. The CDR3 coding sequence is TGTGCCAGCAGCCCTCCCCAGCGGGGGGCCACATCTAGGGTGACCCAGTACTTC. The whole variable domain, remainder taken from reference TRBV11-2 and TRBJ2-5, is EAGVAQSPRYKIIEKRQSVAFWCNPISGHATLYWYQQILGQGPKLLIQFQNNGVVDDSQLPKDRFSAERLKGVDSTLKIQPAKLEDSAVYLCASSPPQRGATSRVTQYFGPGTRLLVL.

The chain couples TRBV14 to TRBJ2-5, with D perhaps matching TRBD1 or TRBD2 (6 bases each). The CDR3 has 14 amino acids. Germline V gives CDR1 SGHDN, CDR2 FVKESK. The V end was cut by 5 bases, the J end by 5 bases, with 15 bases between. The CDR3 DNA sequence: TGTGCCAGCAGCTACCGGGGGCTCCGGGAGACCCAGTACTTC. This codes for CASSYRGLRETQYF.

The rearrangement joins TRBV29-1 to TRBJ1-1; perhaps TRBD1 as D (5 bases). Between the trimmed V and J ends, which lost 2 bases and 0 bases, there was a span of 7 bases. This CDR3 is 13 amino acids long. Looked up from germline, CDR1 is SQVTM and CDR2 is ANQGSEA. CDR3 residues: CSVERQLNTEAFF. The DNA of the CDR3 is TGCAGCGTTGAAAGACAGTTGAACACTGAAGCTTTCTTT.

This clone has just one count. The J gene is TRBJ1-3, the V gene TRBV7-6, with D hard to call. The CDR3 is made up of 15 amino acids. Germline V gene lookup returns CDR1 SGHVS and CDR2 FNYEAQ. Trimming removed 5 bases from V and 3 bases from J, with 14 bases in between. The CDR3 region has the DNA TGTGCCAGCAGCCCAACCTCCGGGTTTGGAAACACCATATATTTT. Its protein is CASSPTSGFGNTIYF.

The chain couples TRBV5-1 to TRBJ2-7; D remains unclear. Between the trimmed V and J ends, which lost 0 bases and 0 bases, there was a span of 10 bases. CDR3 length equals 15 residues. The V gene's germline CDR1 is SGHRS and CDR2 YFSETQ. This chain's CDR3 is CASSLVDTSSYEQYF. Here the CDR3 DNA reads TGCGCCAGCAGCTTGGTAGACACGAGCTCCTACGAGCAGTACTTC.

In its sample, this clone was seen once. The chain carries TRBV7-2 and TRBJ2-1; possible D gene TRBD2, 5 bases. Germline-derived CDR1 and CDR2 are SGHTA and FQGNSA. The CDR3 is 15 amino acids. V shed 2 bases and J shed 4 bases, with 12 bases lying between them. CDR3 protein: CASSLTRVRYNEQFF. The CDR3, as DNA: TGTGCCAGCAGCTTAACGAGGGTGCGGTACAATGAGCAGTTCTTC.

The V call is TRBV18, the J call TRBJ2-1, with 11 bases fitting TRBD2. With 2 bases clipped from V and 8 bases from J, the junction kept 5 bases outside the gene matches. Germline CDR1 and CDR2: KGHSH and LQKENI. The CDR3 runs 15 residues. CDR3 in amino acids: CASSPSSGRFDEQFF. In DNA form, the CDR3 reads TGTGCCAGCTCACCATCTAGCGGGAGGTTCGATGAGCAGTTCTTC.

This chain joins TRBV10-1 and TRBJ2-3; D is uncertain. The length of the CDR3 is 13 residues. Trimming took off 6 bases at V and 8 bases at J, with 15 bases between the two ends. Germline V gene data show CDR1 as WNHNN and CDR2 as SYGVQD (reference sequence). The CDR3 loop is CASSVGQGPTQYF. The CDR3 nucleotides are TGCGCCAGCAGCGTAGGCCAAGGCCCTACGCAGTATTTT.